Reported below is one T cell receptor beta chain. Its specific antigen is unknown. No per-base quality is available; no much larger clone lies one base away. The sample originates from a study of technical replicates of blood from a handful of donors (TCRdb year 2017). As encoded in the germline V gene (reference sequence), CDR1 is MNHEY while CDR2 is SMNVEV. V was cut back by 2 bases and J by 6 bases, leaving a gap of 16 bases between them. Its CDR3 holds 15 amino acids, cysteine through phenylalanine. Of all the DNA, just the CDR3 is kept, 45 bases in frame from base 1. Library construction relied on the immunoSEQ multiplex PCR assay. The table comes from immuneACCESS by way of TCRdb, which keeps in-frame sequences with V and J called. Part of the clones is missing from these tables; in studies checked, under half for an unresolved V gene and the rest for unknown reasons. The sample contains just over 80,000 clones, 90% to 97% of them found a single time. Clones ranked in the top ten supply around 0.31% of the sample.

The source of this sequence is a human donor in good health. Sample: T cells isolated from PBMCs. Recombination connected TRBV27 to TRBJ2-5; the best D guess is TRBD2, with 5 bases matching. The CDR3 has the sequence CASSLIPGGQQTQYF. The nucleotide sequence is TGTGCCAGCAGTTTAATTCCGGGCGGGCAGCAGACCCAGTACTTC.